The rows below give T cell receptor beta chains drawn from one sample of a study of blood T cell repertoires in COVID-19. Sequencing used immunoSEQ multiplex PCR; TCRdb keeps in-frame clones, though not all of them. The data contain over 400,000 clones, about 89% of them seen just once; the ten biggest clones take up 7.5% to 9%. The sequenced sample consisted of peripheral blood. The source of these receptors is a woman between 45 and 60 years old with COVID-19, enrolled during active disease. Both conserved end residues are trimmed from each CDR3. The D gene is left open where the match is weak.

V gene | D gene | CDR3 protein
TRBV6-1 | TRBD1 | ASSAPGTEIRYEQY
TRBV5-1 | . | ASSRNRESYGYT
TRBV7-8 | . | ASSPDMVNNQPQH
TRBV24-1 | . | ATSDFGGRGTDTQY
TRBV20-1 | . | SASRGTYGYT
TRBV5-5 | TRBD1 | ASSTGQGLQPQH
TRBV27 | . | ASSPQAYNSPLH
TRBV19 | . | ASSSGQRHYEQY
TRBV4-1 | . | ASSQGAGVINEKLF
TRBV10-3 | . | AISGRGDEQY
TRBV7-8 | TRBD1 | ASSPGVIPGQEGYGYT
TRBV25-1 | . | ASSEFGFGYGYT
TRBV2 | . | ASSNRGGVPNIQY
TRBV29-1 | . | SVEDGRRGEQY
TRBV10-1 | . | ASSEGKGDEQY
TRBV6-5 | TRBD1 | ASSFTGGSGSPLH
TRBV3-1/TRBV3-2 | . | ASRGRDSSAF
TRBV5-1 | . | ASSLGATGDLQF
TRBV6-2/TRBV6-3 | . | ASSYQSGRQTYEQY
TRBV2 | . | ASKADYTGELF
TRBV30 | TRBD1 | AWSLGQRNTIY
TRBV30 | . | AWSMTRITGELF
TRBV29-1 | TRBD1 | SAATGGSYGYT
TRBV6-5 | . | ASSYLAENTEAF
TRBV6-1 | . | ASSDRGEVSNNQPQH
TRBV9 | . | ASSVGPVSGSPLH
TRBV6-5 | TRBD1 | ASSSARGPREY
TRBV7-9 | . | ASGSTDTQY
TRBV5-1 | . | ASSSRQDGNEQF
TRBV7-2 | TRBD1 | ASSPGQGGEAAKNIQY
TRBV19 | . | ASSKRRIQGGEQF
TRBV5-1 | . | ASSLVPRDTEAF
TRBV28 | . | ASTTGQYGYT